A single sample is the source of the 18 T cell receptor beta chains below, sequenced in a study of tumor-infiltrating lymphocytes in primary liver carcinoma (TCRdb year 2017). Without any cell sorting, total RNA and DNA were extracted together from around 20-30 mg of bulk tissue using the AllPrep DNA/RNA mini kit. TCRdb names Illumina HiSeq 2500 as the instrument used. Starting from 500 to 600 ng total RNA, TCRbeta-specific cDNA was produced by reverse transcription with a constant-region primer and ProtoScript II reverse transcriptase. TCRbeta libraries were built with three nested multiplex PCR rounds, a slightly modified ARM-PCR procedure. Each of the first two PCR rounds ran for nine to ten cycles and used multiplex TRBV1-TRBV30 forward primers together with a Cbeta reverse primer. TCRdb reprocessing: public reads trimmed at Q25 with fastp, clones called with MiXCR, in-frame beta chains kept. Identical CDR3 protein sequences are pooled into one entry, listed with their most common genes and DNA. In all, the sample holds about 20,000 distinct CDR3 sequences, and 79% of those were seen once. Approximately 36% of the sample is in the top ten clones.

The material sequenced was liver tumor tissue from sampling region 4. The sample's cell subset or site label is to be understood as: tumor region T4, right-lateral pole. The origin of the receptors is a woman between 25 and 40 years old with primary liver carcinoma and hepatitis B virus infection.

The rearrangement uses TRBV6-2 or TRBV6-3 and TRBJ2-5, with TRBD2 matching over 12 bases. This CDR3 is built from 15 residues. Trimming took 0 bases from V and 4 from J; bases not matched to a gene: 0. CDR1 is MNHEY, CDR2 SVGEGT, per germline. The CDR3 loop is CASSYSTSGRETQYF. The CDR3 DNA reads TGTGCCAGCAGTTACTCGACTAGCGGGAGAGAGACCCAGTACTTC.

By its share, this clonotype is medium-sized. This rearrangement joins TRBV7-3 to TRBJ2-5, with TRBD2 matching over 11 bases. This CDR3 is built from 15 residues. J lost 3 bases, V lost 4 bases, and 4 bases had no gene match. Germline-derived CDR1 and CDR2 are SGHTA and FQGTGA. The CDR3: CASSSTSGSKETQYF. In DNA form, the CDR3 reads TGTGCCAGCAGCTCAACTAGCGGGAGTAAAGAGACCCAGTACTTC.

This clonotype came up once. A read error may be the cause here, since a much bigger clone is one base away. The CDR3 sequence: CSASQLGTSSYNEEFF. The DNA of the CDR3 is TGCAGTGCTAGCCAACTCGGGACTAGCTCCTACAATGAGGAGTTCTTC. J is TRBJ2-1 and V is TRBV20-1; 9 bases match TRBD2. Germline V CDR1 and CDR2: DFQATT, SNEGSKA (reference sequence). The CDR3 totals 16 residues.

The genes are TRBV30 and TRBJ2-1; perhaps TRBD2 as D (7 bases). The CDR3 consists of 13 residues. CDR1 is GTSNPN and CDR2 is SVGIG in the germline V gene (reference sequence). The CDR3 DNA reads TGTGGTCAGGGGCGGGAGTTCCTGAATGAGCAGTTCTTC. It encodes CGQGREFLNEQFF. Variable domain in full (rest from reference TRBV30 and TRBJ2-1): SQTIHQWPATLVQPVGSPLSLECTVEGTSNPNLYWYRQAAGRGLQLLFYSVGIGQISSEVPQNLSASRPQDRQFILSSKKLLLSDSGFYLCGQGREFLNEQFFGPGTRLTVL.

As regards this clonotype: The junction departs from the called germline gene at one end, perhaps through a read error. The gene calls are TRBV11-2 and TRBJ2-3; 9 nucleotides match TRBD1. The CDR3 covers 17 residues. Germline CDR1 reads SGHAT; CDR2 reads FQNNGV. Here the CDR3 DNA reads TGTGCCTGCAGCTTAGGGGGACAGGGATTTTTCGAAGATACTCAGTATTTT. Residues: CACSLGGQGFFEDTQYF.

This clonotype was observed a single time. The conserved final phenylalanine or tryptophan is absent from the CDR3, which likely points to a read error. The chain employs TRBV11-1 and TRBJ2-7; TRBD2 is a possible D gene (5 bases). Germline V gene lookup returns CDR1 SGHAT and CDR2 FQDESV (reference sequence). The CDR3 extends over 13 amino acids. CDR3 loop: CDSGLGYLRKQYL. The CDR3, as DNA: TGTGACAGCGGCTTAGGATACCTCCGCAAGCAGTACCTC.

The chain joins TRBV14 to TRBJ2-7, with TRBD2 matching 12 bases. CDR3 length equals 16 residues. The V gene's germline CDR1 is SGHDN and CDR2 FVKESK. V gave up 10 bases and J gave up 0 bases; unmatched junction bases: 10. CDR3 DNA: TGTGCCATCATCCGGTGGACTAGCGGGACCTCCTACGAGCAGTACTTC. Protein sequence: CAIIRWTSGTSYEQYF.

V is TRBV10-2 and J is TRBJ2-7, with a weak D call TRBD2 (5 bases). Germline CDR1 and CDR2: WSHSY and SAAADI. V lost 6 bases, J lost 3 bases, and 15 bases lay in between. This CDR3 is built from 14 residues. CDR3 sequence reads: CASRWISEGYEQYF. The CDR3 DNA sequence: TGCGCCAGCAGATGGATTAGCGAGGGCTACGAGCAGTACTTC.

V gene TRBV29-1 combines with J gene TRBJ1-2; no definite D call. Germline assignment: CDR1 SQVTM and CDR2 ANQGSEA. This CDR3 has 11 residues. The germline V and J ends were trimmed by 7 bases and 6 bases, with 12 bases remaining between them. Here the CDR3 reads CSAVMRNGYTF. As DNA, the CDR3 is TGCAGCGCTGTGATGCGAAATGGCTACACCTTC.

Note on this clonotype: One junction end does not reproduce the germline sequence, and a read error may be involved. The V call is TRBV28, the J call TRBJ1-5, with a weak D call TRBD1 (5 bases). The CDR3 is 12 residues long. Per germline, CDR1 MDHEN and CDR2 SYDVKM. DNA for the CDR3: TGTGCCAGCAGTATCTCCGGGGCAGGCCAGCGTTTT. Its translation is CASSISGAGQRF.

On this clonotype: This is likely a read error, given that the CDR3 carries no conserved phenylalanine or tryptophan at its end. The rearrangement links TRBV4-1 to TRBJ1-1; 7 nucleotides match TRBD1. The CDR3 runs to 16 residues. CDR1 and CDR2 (germline): MGHRA, YSYEKL. The CDR3 sequence: CGSSQVLDRERTEAFS. In DNA, the CDR3 is TGCGGCAGCAGCCAAGTTCTTGACAGGGAGCGTACTGAAGCTTTCTCT.

Details on this clonotype: One junction end does not reproduce the germline sequence, and a read error may be involved. The chain couples TRBV29-1 to TRBJ2-1; TRBD2 is a possible D gene (6 bases). This CDR3 is 12 amino acids long. Germline V gives CDR1 SQVTM, CDR2 ANQGSEA. The CDR3 loop is CSDLMDYNEQLF. CDR3 DNA sequence: TGCAGCGACCTAATGGACTACAATGAGCAGTTATTC.

On this clonotype: At one of its ends the junction is not consistent with the germline gene, which may arise from a read error. V is TRBV4-3 and J is TRBJ2-1; possible D gene TRBD2, 5 bases. The CDR3 contains 16 residues. Germline assignment: CDR1 LGHNA and CDR2 YSLEER. The CDR3 DNA reads TGTCCCAGCAGCCAAGATACGGGAAGCTCCTACAATGAGCAGTTCTTC. This codes for CPSSQDTGSSYNEQFF.

In the case of this clonotype: Without the conserved terminal phenylalanine or tryptophan, this CDR3 likely stems from a read error. No DNA is shown, since the ends of the CDR3 on it are uncertain; the CDR3 is the one TCRdb lists. The chain combines TRBV5-5 with TRBJ1-6. The germline V gene encodes CDR1 SGHKS and CDR2 YYEKEE (reference sequence). The CDR3 sequence runs 14 residues, both termini included. CDR3: CASSLDVSNSLLHS.

The rearrangement uses TRBV29-1 and TRBJ1-1; D not resolved. The CDR3 covers 12 residues. The V end lost 6 bases, the J end lost 6 bases, and 14 bases lay between the germline ends. Germline V gene lookup returns CDR1 SQVTM and CDR2 ANQGSEA. CDR3 coding DNA: TGCAGCGTCGAAATAGGGAGCGCTGAAGCTTTCTTT. As protein: CSVEIGSAEAFF.

A remark on this clonotype: Because the CDR3 is missing its conserved closing phenylalanine or tryptophan, this is likely a read error. The J gene is TRBJ2-7, the V gene TRBV28, with D unresolved. CDR1 and CDR2 from the germline V gene are MDHEN and SYDVKM. The CDR3 sequence is 17 residues long. The ends were cut back, 6 bases at V and 0 bases at J, with 21 bases in the middle. This CDR3 reads CASSLPLDGWYSYEQYL. Written as DNA, the CDR3 is TGTGCCAGCAGCCTCCCTTTGGATGGGTGGTACTCCTACGAGCAGTACTTA.

Remarks on this clonotype: At one of its ends the junction is not consistent with the germline gene, which may arise from a read error. This chain connects TRBV11-2 to TRBJ2-2; the D call may be TRBD1 or TRBD2 (5 bases each). The CDR3 is 16 amino acids. The germline V gene encodes CDR1 SGHAT and CDR2 FQNNGV. The CDR3 loop reads CASSPNPQLNKGELFF. The CDR3 region has the DNA TGTGCCAGCAGCCCCAATCCCCAATTGAACAAAGGGGAGTTGTTTTTT.

Points on this clonotype: A read error is likely, as this CDR3 ends without the conserved phenylalanine or tryptophan. It is unclear where the CDR3 begins or ends on the DNA, so no DNA is shown, and the CDR3 is as TCRdb lists it. The chain uses TRBV29-1 and TRBJ2-1. The germline V gene encodes CDR1 SQVTM and CDR2 ANQGSEA. The CDR3 spans 12 amino acids, including both terminal residues. CDR3 residues: CSALRDYNEQPL.